Listed below are T cell receptor beta chains from one sample, sequenced in a study of cytomegalovirus exposure and HLA in healthy donors. Some clones are missing from TCRdb's copy, which holds only in-frame ones; the method was immunoSEQ multiplex PCR. The table has approximately 74,000 clones, less than 75% seen once. The sample was PBMCs. The receptors were sampled from a young man in good health and CMV-seropositive. Both conserved end residues are part of each CDR3. Each record gives: D gene, J gene, clone size, V gene, CDR3 DNA, CDR3 protein. A D gene is named only where the DNA matches it firmly. Clone size is given for some rows only: seen once, a few or many times, or a class if the clone is expanded.

-	TRBJ2-7	-	TRBV7-7	TGTGCCAGCAGCTTAGACTGGAGGTACGAGCAGTACTTC	CASSLDWRYEQYF
-	TRBJ2-2	few	TRBV7-3	TGTGCCAGCAGCCCGGGTCGTGGTGGGACCGGGGAGCTGTTTTTT	CASSPGRGGTGELFF
TRBD2	TRBJ2-7	-	TRBV7-8	TGTGCCAGCAGCTTAGATGGACTAGCGGGATTAGCTTACGAGCAGTACTTC	CASSLDGLAGLAYEQYF
-	TRBJ2-7	-	TRBV30	TGTGCCTGGGCTTTCCAGGGGGGCTCCTACGAGCAGTACTTC	CAWAFQGGSYEQYF
TRBD1	TRBJ2-7	-	TRBV14	TGTGCCAGCAGCCCTCGGACAGGGAAAGATTACGAGCAGTACTTC	CASSPRTGKDYEQYF
-	TRBJ2-7	once	TRBV12-5	TGTGCTAGTGGTAATGACAGGAGCTCCTACGAGCAGTACTTC	CASGNDRSSYEQYF
TRBD1	TRBJ2-2	few	TRBV29-1	TGCAGCGTGTCCGGACAGGGGAGTGGTCCCACCGGGGAGCTGTTTTTT	CSVSGQGSGPTGELFF
-	TRBJ1-5	-	TRBV27	TGTGCCAGCAGGGAGGGGGGGCGAGGCAATCAGCCCCAGCATTTT	CASREGGRGNQPQHF
-	TRBJ2-7	-	TRBV28	TGTGCCAGCACTACTCTCTCGGGGGAGCAGTACTTC	CASTTLSGEQYF
-	TRBJ1-2	-	TRBV11-2	TGTGCCAGCAGCGTAGCCTTCGGAGGAGGCTACACCTTC	CASSVAFGGGYTF
-	TRBJ1-1	-	TRBV19	TGTGCCAGTAGTATAACCAGTCTGAACACTGAAGCTTTCTTT	CASSITSLNTEAFF
TRBD2	TRBJ2-3	few	TRBV2	TGTGCCAGCAGGGGACTAGCGGCAGGAAGGACAGATACGCAGTATTTT	CASRGLAAGRTDTQYF
TRBD2	TRBJ2-1	-	TRBV2	TGTGCCAGCCCCTCTAGCGGGAGAGGCAATGAGCAGTTCTTC	CASPSSGRGNEQFF
-	TRBJ1-1	-	TRBV30	TGTGCCTGGAGTCCGGACAGATACACTGAAGCTTTCTTT	CAWSPDRYTEAFF
-	TRBJ2-6	-	TRBV29-1	TGCAGCGTTGAAGGGGTGGGACACCGCTCTGGGGCCAACGTCCTGAATTTC	CSVEGVGHRSGANVLNF
TRBD2	TRBJ2-1	-	TRBV27	TGTGCCAGCAGTTTACTAGCGGGGGGGTACAATGAGCAGTTCTTC	CASSLLAGGYNEQFF
TRBD1	TRBJ1-5	-	TRBV4-2	TGTGCCAGCAGCCAATCTGACAGGGACCAGCCCCAGCATTTT	CASSQSDRDQPQHF
TRBD1	TRBJ1-5	-	TRBV4-1	TGCGCCAGCAGCCAAGAGACGGGACAGGTCCAGCCCCAGCATTTT	CASSQETGQVQPQHF
-	TRBJ2-5	-	TRBV7-2	TGTGCCAGCAGCTTAGATTGGCCCGCCGAGACCCAGTACTTC	CASSLDWPAETQYF
-	TRBJ1-2	-	TRBV10-3	TGTGCCACCCTGAGGCAGAACTATGGCTACACCTTC	CATLRQNYGYTF
TRBD1	TRBJ2-7	few	TRBV5-6	TGTGCCAGCAGCTTGGTGGGGGACAGGGGGGACTACGAGCAGTACTTC	CASSLVGDRGDYEQYF
TRBD1	TRBJ2-5	-	TRBV5-4	TGTGCCAGCAGCAGGGGACAGGTTAAAGAGACCCAGTACTTC	CASSRGQVKETQYF
TRBD2	TRBJ2-2	-	TRBV7-2	TGTGCCAGCAGCCCCCTAGCGGCCGGGGAGCTGTTTTTT	CASSPLAAGELFF
-	TRBJ2-5	-	TRBV13	TGTGCCAGCAGCTTAATAAGCGGACAAGAGACCCAGTACTTC	CASSLISGQETQYF
-	TRBJ2-3	-	TRBV6-1	TGTGCCAGCAGTGAAGATAGAGGCTGGGATACGCAGTATTTT	CASSEDRGWDTQYF
TRBD2	TRBJ2-3	-	TRBV2	TGTGCCAGCAGAGAGCAACGCGGGGGTACGCAGTATTTT	CASREQRGGTQYF